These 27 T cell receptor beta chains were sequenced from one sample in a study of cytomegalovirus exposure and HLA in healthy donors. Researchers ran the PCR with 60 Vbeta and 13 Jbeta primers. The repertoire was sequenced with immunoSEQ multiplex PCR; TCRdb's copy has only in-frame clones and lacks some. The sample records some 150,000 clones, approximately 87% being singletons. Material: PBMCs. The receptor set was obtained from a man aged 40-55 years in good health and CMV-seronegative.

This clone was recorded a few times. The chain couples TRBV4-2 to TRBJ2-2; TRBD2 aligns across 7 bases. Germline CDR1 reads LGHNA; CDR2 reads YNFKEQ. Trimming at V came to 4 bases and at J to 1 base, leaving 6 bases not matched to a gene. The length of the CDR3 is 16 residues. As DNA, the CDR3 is TGTGCCAGCAGCCCAGCGGGAAGGCAGAACACCGGGGAGCTGTTTTTT. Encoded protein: CASSPAGRQNTGELFF.

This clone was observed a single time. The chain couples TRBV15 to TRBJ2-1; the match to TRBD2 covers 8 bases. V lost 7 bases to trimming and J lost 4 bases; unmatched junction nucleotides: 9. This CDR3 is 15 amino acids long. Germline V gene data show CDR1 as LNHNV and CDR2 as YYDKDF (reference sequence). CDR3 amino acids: CATMGSASGYNEQFF. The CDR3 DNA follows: TGTGCCACCATGGGCTCGGCTAGCGGGTACAATGAGCAGTTCTTC.

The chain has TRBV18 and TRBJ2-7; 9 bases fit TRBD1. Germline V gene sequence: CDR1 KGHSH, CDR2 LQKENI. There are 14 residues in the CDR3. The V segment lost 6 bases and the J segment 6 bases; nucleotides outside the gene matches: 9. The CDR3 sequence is CASSHRDRVSEQYF. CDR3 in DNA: TGTGCCAGCTCGCACCGGGACAGGGTCTCCGAGCAGTACTTC.

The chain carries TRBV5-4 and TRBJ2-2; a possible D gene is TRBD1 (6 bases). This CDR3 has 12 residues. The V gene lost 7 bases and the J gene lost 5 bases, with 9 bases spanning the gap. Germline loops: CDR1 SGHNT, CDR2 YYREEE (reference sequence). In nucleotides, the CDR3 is TGTGCCAGCCGTAGGGGGACCGGGGAGCTGTTTTTT. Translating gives CASRRGTGELFF. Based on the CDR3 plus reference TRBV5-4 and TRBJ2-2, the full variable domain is ETGVTQSPTHLIKTRGQQVTLRCSSQSGHNTVSWYQQALGQGPQFIFQYYREEENGRGNFPPRFSGLQFPNYSSELNVNALELDDSALYLCASRRGTGELFFGEGSRLTVL.

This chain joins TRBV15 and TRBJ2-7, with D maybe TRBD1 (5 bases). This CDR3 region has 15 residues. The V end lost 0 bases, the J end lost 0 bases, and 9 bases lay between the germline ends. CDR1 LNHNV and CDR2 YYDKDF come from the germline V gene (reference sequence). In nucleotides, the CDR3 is TGTGCCACCAGCAGAGAGGACACGGTCTCCTACGAGCAGTACTTC. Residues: CATSREDTVSYEQYF.

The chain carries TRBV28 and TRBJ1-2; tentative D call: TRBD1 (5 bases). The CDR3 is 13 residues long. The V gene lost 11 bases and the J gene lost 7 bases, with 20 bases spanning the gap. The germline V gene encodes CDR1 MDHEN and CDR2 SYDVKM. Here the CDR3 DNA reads TGTGCCTCACTAACGGACACATTTTTTGGCTACACCTTC. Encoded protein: CASLTDTFFGYTF.

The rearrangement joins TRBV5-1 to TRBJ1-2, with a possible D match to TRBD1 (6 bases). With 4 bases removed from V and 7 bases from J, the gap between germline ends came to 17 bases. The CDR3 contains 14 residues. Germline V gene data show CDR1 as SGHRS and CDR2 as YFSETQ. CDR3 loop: CASSEQGGGIGYTF. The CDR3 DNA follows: TGCGCCAGCAGCGAGCAAGGGGGGGGTATTGGCTACACCTTC. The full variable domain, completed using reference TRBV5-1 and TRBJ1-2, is KAGVTQTPRYLIKTRGQQVTLSCSPISGHRSVSWYQQTPGQGLQFLFEYFSETQRNKGNFPGRFSGRQFSNSRSEMNVSTLELGDSALYLCASSEQGGGIGYTFGSGTRLTVV.

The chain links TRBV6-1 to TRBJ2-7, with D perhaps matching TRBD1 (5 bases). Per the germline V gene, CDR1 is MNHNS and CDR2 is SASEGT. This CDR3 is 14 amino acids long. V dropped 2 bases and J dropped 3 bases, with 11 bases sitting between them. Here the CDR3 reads CASSEQGVGYEQYF. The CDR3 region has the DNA TGTGCCAGCAGTGAACAGGGTGTAGGCTACGAGCAGTACTTC.

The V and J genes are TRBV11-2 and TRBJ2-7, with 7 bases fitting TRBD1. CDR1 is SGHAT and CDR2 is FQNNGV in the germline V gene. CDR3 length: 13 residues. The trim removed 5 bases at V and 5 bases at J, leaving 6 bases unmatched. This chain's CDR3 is CASSPRDRNEQYF. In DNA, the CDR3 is TGTGCCAGCAGCCCCCGGGACAGAAACGAGCAGTACTTC.

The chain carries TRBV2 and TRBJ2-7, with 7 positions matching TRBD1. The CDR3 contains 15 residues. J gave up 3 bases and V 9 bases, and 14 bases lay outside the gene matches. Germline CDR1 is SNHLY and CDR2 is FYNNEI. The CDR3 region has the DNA TGTGCCAGTGGTGGGGGTCTCGCAGGGGGCTACGAGCAGTACTTC. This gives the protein CASGGGLAGGYEQYF.

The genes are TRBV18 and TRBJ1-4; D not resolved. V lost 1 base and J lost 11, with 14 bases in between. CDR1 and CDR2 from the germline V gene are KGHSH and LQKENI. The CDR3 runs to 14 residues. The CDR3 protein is CASSPQGSGGKLFF. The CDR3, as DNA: TGTGCCAGCTCACCACAAGGTTCAGGAGGGAAACTGTTTTTT.

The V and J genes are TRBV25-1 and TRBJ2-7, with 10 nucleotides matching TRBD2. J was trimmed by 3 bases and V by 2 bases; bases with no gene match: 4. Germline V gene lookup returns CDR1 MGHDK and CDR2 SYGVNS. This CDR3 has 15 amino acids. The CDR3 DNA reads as TGTGCCAGCAGTGAAGCGACTAGCGGGCTCTACGAGCAGTACTTC. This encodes CASSEATSGLYEQYF.

The CDR3: CASNNRGSSYEQYF. CDR3 nucleotide sequence: TGTGCCAGCAACAACAGGGGGAGCTCCTACGAGCAGTACTTC. The chain recombines TRBV7-9 with TRBJ2-7; 8 bases are a match to TRBD1. J lost 0 bases, V lost 7 bases, and 5 bases had no gene match. The CDR3 extends over 14 amino acids. Germline V gene sequence: CDR1 SEHNR, CDR2 FQNEAQ (reference sequence).

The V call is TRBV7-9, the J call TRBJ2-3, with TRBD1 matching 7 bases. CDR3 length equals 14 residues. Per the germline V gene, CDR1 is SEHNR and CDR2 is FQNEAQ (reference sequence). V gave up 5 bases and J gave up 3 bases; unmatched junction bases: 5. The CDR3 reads CASSQKGATDTQYF. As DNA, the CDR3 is TGTGCCAGCAGCCAAAAGGGGGCTACAGATACGCAGTATTTT. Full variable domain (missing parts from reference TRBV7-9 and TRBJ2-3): DTGVSQNPRHKITKRGQNVTFRCDPISEHNRLYWYRQTLGQGPEFLTYFQNEAQLEKSRLLSDRFSAERPKGSFSTLEIQRTEQGDSAMYLCASSQKGATDTQYFGPGTRLTVL.

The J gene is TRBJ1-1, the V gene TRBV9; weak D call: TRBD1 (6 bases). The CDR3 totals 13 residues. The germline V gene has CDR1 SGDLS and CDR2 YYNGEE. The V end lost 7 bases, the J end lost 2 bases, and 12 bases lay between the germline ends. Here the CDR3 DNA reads TGTGCCAGCCGGGGCAGGGGCAACACTGAAGCTTTCTTT. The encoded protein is CASRGRGNTEAFF.

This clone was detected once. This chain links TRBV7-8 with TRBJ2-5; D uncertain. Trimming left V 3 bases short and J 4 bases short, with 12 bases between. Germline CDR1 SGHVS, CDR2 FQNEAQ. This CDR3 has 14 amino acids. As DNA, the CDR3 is TGTGCCAGCAGCTTCGTCGGAGAAGGAGAGACCCAGTACTTC. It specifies CASSFVGEGETQYF.

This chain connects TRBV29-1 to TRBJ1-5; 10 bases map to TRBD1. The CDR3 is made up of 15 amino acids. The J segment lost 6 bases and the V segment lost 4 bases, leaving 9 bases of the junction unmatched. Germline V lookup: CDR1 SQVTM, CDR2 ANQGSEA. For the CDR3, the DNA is TGCAGCGTTGTATCTGGACAGGGGGGCGGTCAGCCCCAGCATTTT. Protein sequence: CSVVSGQGGGQPQHF. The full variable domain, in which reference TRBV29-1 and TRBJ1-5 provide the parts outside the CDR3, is SAVISQKPSRDICQRGTSLTIQCQVDSQVTMMFWYRQQPGQSLTLIATANQGSEATYESGFVIDKFPISRPNLTFSTLTVSNMSPEDSSIYLCSVVSGQGGGQPQHFGDGTRLSIL.

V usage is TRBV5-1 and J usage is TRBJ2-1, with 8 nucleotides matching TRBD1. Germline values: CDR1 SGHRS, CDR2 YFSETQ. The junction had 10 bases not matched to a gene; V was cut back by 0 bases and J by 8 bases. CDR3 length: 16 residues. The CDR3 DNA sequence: TGCGCCAGCAGCTTGGGGGGCCAGGGGGCTGGGGATGAGCAGTTCTTC. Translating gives CASSLGGQGAGDEQFF.

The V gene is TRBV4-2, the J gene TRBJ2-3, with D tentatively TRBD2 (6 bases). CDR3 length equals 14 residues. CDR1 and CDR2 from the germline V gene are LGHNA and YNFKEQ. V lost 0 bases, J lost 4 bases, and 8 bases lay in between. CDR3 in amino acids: CASSQDPGADTQYF. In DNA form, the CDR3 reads TGTGCCAGCAGCCAAGATCCGGGGGCAGATACGCAGTATTTT.

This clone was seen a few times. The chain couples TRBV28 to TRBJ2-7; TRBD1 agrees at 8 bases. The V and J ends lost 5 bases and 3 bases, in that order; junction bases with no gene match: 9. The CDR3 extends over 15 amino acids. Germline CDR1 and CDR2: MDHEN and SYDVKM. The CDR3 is CASSTGGGSFYEQYF. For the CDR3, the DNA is TGTGCCAGCAGTACAGGGGGAGGAAGTTTCTACGAGCAGTACTTC.

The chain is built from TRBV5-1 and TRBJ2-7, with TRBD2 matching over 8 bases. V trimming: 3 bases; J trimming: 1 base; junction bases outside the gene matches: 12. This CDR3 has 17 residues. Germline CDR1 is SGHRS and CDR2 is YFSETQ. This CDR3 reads CASSWIGVAGTSYEQYF. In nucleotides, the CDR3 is TGCGCCAGCAGCTGGATAGGCGTAGCGGGGACTTCCTACGAGCAGTACTTC. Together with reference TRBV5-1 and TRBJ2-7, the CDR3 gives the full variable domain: KAGVTQTPRYLIKTRGQQVTLSCSPISGHRSVSWYQQTPGQGLQFLFEYFSETQRNKGNFPGRFSGRQFSNSRSEMNVSTLELGDSALYLCASSWIGVAGTSYEQYFGPGTRLTVT.

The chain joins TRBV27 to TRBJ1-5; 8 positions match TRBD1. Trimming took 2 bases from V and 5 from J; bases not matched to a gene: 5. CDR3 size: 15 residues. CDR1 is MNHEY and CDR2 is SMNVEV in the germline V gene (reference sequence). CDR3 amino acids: CASSLRPGGDQPQHF. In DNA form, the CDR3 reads TGTGCCAGCAGTTTACGGCCAGGGGGCGATCAGCCCCAGCATTTT.

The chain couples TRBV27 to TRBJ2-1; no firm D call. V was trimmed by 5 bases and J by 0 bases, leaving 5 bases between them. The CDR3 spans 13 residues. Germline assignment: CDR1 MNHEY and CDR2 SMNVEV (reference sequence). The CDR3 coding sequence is TGTGCCAGCAGTCCCATCTCCTACAATGAGCAGTTCTTC. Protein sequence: CASSPISYNEQFF.

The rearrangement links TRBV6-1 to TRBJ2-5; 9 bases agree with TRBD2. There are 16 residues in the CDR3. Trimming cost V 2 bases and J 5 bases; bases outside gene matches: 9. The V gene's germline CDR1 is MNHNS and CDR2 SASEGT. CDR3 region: CASSENPSGAGETQYF. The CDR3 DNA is TGTGCCAGCAGTGAAAACCCTAGCGGGGCCGGGGAGACCCAGTACTTC.

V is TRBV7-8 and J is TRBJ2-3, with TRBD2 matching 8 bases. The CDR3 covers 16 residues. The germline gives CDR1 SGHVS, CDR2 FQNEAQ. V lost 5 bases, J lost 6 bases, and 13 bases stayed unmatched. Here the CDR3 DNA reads TGTGCCAGCAGCCCCCGGGGGGGGCGAGGCTCCGATACGCAGTATTTT. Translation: CASSPRGGRGSDTQYF.

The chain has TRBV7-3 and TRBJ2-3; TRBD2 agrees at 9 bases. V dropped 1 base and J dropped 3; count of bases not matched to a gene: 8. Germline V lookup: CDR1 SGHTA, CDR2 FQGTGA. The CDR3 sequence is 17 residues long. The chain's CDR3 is CASSLKRAGGGTDTQYF. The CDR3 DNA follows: TGTGCCAGCAGCTTAAAGAGAGCGGGAGGAGGAACAGATACGCAGTATTTT.

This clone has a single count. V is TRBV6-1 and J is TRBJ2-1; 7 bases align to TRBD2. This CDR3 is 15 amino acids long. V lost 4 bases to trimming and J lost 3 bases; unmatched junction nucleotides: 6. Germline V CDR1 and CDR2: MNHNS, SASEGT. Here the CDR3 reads CASSVWGTNYNEQFF. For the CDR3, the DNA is TGTGCCAGCAGTGTTTGGGGGACTAACTACAATGAGCAGTTCTTC.